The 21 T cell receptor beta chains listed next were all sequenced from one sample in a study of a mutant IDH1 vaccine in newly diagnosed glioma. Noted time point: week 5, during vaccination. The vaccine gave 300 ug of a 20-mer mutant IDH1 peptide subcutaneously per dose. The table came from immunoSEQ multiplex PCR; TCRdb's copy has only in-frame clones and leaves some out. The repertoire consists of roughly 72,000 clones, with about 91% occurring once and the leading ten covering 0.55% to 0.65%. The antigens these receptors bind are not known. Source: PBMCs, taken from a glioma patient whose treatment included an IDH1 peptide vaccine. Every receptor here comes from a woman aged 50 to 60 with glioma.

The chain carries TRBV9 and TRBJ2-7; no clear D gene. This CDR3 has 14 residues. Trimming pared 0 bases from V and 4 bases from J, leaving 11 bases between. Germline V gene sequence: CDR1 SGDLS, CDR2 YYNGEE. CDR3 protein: CASSVEDGDYEQYF. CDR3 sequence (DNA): TGTGCCAGCAGCGTAGAGGACGGAGATTACGAGCAGTACTTC.

CDR3 DNA sequence: TGTGCCAGCAGCGCCCTGGGAGGGTCCTACGAGCAGTACTTC. The encoded protein is CASSALGGSYEQYF. The chain employs TRBV9 and TRBJ2-7; 7 bases line up with TRBD2. V lost 3 bases and J lost 1; bases outside the gene matches: 4. The CDR3 has 14 residues. The germline CDR1 and CDR2 sequences are SGDLS and YYNGEE.

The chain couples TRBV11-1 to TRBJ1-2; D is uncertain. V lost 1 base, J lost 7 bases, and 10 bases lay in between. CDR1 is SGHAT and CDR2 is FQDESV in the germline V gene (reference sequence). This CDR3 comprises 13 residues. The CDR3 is CASSLGHRSGYTF. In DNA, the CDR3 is TGTGCCAGCAGCTTAGGACATCGTTCTGGCTACACCTTC.

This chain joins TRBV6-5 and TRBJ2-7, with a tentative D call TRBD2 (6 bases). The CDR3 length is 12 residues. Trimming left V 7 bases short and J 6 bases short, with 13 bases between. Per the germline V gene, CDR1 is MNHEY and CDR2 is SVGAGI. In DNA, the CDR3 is TGTGCCAGCACTAGCGAGAGGGGCGAGCAGTACTTC. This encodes CASTSERGEQYF.

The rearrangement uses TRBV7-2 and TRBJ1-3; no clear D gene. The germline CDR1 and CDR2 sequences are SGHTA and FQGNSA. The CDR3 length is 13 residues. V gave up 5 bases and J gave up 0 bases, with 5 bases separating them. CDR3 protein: CASSTSSGNTIYF. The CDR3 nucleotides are TGTGCCAGCAGCACAAGCTCTGGAAACACCATATATTTT.

This chain's CDR3 is CASSSTAFAGELFF. The CDR3 DNA follows: TGTGCCAGCAGCTCCACGGCTTTTGCCGGGGAGCTGTTTTTT. The chain is built from TRBV7-3 and TRBJ2-2; D remains ambiguous. Looked up from germline, CDR1 is SGHTA and CDR2 is FQGTGA. This CDR3 is built from 14 residues. V shed 4 bases and J shed 6 bases, with 12 bases lying between them.

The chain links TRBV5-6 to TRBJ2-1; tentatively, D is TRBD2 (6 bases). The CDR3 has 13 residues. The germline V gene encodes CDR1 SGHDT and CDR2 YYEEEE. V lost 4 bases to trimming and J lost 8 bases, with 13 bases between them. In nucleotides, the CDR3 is TGTGCCAGCAGCCTCGGGGGTATGGATGAGCAGTTCTTC. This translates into CASSLGGMDEQFF.

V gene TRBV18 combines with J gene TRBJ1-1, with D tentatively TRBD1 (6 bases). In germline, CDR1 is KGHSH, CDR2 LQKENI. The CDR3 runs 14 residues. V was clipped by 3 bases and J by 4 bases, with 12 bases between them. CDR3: CASSPATGSTEAFF. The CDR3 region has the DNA TGTGCCAGCTCACCTGCCACAGGGAGCACTGAAGCTTTCTTT.

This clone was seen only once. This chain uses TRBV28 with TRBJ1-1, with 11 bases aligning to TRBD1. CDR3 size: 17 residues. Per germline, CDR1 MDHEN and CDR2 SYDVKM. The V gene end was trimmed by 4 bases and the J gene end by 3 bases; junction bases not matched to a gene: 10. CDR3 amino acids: CASSSDRGRGAHTEAFF. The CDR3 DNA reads TGTGCCAGCAGTTCGGACAGGGGGCGCGGGGCCCACACTGAAGCTTTCTTT.

CDR3 residues: CASRDRLDPSEENEQFF. The CDR3 DNA is TGTGCCAGCCGGGACAGGCTCGACCCGAGCGAGGAGAATGAGCAGTTCTTC. V gene TRBV18 combines with J gene TRBJ2-1; 8 bases are a match to TRBD1. V trimming: 8 bases; J trimming: 7 bases; junction bases outside the gene matches: 19. Germline-derived CDR1 and CDR2 are KGHSH and LQKENI. This CDR3 has 17 residues.

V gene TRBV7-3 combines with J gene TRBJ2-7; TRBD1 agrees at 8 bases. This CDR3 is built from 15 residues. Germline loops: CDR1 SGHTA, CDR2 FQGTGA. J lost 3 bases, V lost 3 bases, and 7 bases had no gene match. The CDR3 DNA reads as TGTGCCAGCAGCTTGACGCGTGGACAGGGCTACGAGCAGTACTTC. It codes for CASSLTRGQGYEQYF.

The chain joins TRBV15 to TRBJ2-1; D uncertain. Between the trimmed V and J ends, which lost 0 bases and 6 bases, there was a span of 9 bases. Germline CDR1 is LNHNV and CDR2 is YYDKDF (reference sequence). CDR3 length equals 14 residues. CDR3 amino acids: CATSRENSVNEQFF. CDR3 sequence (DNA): TGTGCCACCAGCAGAGAAAACAGTGTCAATGAGCAGTTCTTC. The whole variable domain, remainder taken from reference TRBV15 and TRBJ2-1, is DAMVIQNPRYQVTQFGKPVTLSCSQTLNHNVMYWYQQKSSQAPKLLFHYYDKDFNNEADTPDNFQSRRPNTSFCFLDIRSPGLGDTAMYLCATSRENSVNEQFFGPGTRLTVL.

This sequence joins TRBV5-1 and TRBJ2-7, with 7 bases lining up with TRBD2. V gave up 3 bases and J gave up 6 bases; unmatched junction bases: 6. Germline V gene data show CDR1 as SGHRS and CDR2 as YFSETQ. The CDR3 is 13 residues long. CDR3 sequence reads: CASSSRLAGEQYF. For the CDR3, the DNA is TGCGCCAGCAGCTCCCGACTAGCAGGCGAGCAGTACTTC.

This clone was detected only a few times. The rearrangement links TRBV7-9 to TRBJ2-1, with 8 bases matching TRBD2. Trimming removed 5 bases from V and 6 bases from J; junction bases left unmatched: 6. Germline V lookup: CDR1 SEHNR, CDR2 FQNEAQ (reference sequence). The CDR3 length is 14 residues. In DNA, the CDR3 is TGTGCCAGCAGCACCGGACTAGCACGCAATGAGCAGTTCTTC. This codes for CASSTGLARNEQFF. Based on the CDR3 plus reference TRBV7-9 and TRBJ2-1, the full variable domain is DTGVSQNPRHKITKRGQNVTFRCDPISEHNRLYWYRQTLGQGPEFLTYFQNEAQLEKSRLLSDRFSAERPKGSFSTLEIQRTEQGDSAMYLCASSTGLARNEQFFGPGTRLTVL.

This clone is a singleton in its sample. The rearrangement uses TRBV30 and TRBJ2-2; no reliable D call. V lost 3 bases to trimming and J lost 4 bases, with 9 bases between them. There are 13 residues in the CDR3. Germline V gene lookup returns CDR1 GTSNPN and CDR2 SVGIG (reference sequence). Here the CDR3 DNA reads TGTGCCTGGAGGGCAGGAAGCACCGGGGAGCTGTTTTTT. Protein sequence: CAWRAGSTGELFF.

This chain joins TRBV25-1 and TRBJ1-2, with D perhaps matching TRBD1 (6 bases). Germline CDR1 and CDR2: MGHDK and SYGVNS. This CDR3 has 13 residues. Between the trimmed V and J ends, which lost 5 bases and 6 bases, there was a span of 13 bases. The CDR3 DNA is TGTGCCAGCAGTCTAGGACAGCTTAATGGCTACACCTTC. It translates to CASSLGQLNGYTF.

CDR3 coding DNA: TGTGCCAGCAGACCCGAGGGCGGCGCCTACAATGAGCAGTTCTTC. Protein: CASRPEGGAYNEQFF. This sequence joins TRBV7-8 and TRBJ2-1; tentatively, D is TRBD2 (5 bases). The CDR3 extends over 15 amino acids. The germline V gene has CDR1 SGHVS and CDR2 FQNEAQ. The ends were cut back, 6 bases at V and 2 bases at J, with 14 bases in the middle.

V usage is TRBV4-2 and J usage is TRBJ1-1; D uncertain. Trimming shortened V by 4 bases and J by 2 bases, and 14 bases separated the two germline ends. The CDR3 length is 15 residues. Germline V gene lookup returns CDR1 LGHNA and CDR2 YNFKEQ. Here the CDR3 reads CASSPPQKGNTEAFF. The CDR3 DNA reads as TGTGCCAGCAGCCCCCCCCAGAAGGGCAACACTGAAGCTTTCTTT.

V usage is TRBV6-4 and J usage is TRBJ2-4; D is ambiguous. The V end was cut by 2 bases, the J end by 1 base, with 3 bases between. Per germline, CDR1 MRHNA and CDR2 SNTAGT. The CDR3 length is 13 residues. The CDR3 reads CASSDRAKNIQYF. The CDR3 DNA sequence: TGTGCCAGCAGTGACAGGGCCAAAAACATTCAGTACTTC.

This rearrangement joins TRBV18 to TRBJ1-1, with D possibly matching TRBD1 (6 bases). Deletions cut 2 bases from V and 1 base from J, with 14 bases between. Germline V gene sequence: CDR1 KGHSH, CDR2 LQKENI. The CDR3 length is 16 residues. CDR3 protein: CASSPFARGGNTEAFF. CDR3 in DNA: TGTGCCAGCTCACCATTTGCCAGGGGAGGGAACACTGAAGCTTTCTTT.

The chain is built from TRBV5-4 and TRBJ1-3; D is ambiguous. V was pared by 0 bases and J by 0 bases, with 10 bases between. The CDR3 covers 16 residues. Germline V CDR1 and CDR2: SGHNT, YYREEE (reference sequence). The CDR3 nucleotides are TGTGCCAGCAGCTTGGACTCGACCTTCTCTGGAAACACCATATATTTT. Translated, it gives CASSLDSTFSGNTIYF.